This record concerns one T cell receptor beta chain sequence. Its antigen remains unknown. One end of the junction fails to match germline, which may point to a read error. The entry originates in a study of early T cells in non-severe SARS-CoV-2 infection. Study-wide context: The input, bulk RNA from unsorted whole blood, was sequenced, and chains were unpaired.

Study-wide results and caveats: Matching results from VDJdb favored anti-spike CD8 responses, leaving private and CD4 specificities undetected.

Individual cDNA molecules carried attached unique molecular identifiers. Each CDR3 protein gets one entry after TCRdb re-called the 5' RACE reads with MiXCR. The sample has about 50,000 distinct CDR3 sequences, about 12% seen once. This specimen was whole blood, taken at baseline. This sequence was found in an adult who was a healthcare worker with PCR-confirmed SARS-CoV-2 infection or an uninfected control (not recorded which).

CDR3 sequence reads: CSARDLLLDEAFF. CDR3 in DNA: TGCAGTGCCAGAGACCTTTTACTAGATGAAGCTTTCTTT. This chain uses TRBV20-1 with TRBJ1-1, with D unclear. The CDR3 is made up of 13 amino acids. The germline V gene encodes CDR1 DFQATT and CDR2 SNEGSKA (reference sequence).